This passage covers 30 T cell receptor beta chains from one sample sequenced in a study of blood T cell repertoires in COVID-19. Data came from immunoSEQ multiplex PCR; TCRdb stores just in-frame clones and leaves some out. The sample shows approximately 210,000 clones, more than 75% of them seen only once. Sequenced input: peripheral blood. The receptors originated from a woman between 35 and 50 years old with acute or convalescent COVID-19.

The chain is built from TRBV18 and TRBJ2-7, with 7 bases aligning to TRBD2. The CDR3 spans 12 residues. With 4 bases clipped from V and 5 bases from J, the junction kept 2 bases outside the gene matches. In germline, CDR1 is KGHSH, CDR2 LQKENI. Here the CDR3 reads CASSRGGDEQYF. The CDR3 DNA follows: TGTGCCAGCTCACGGGGGGGAGACGAGCAGTACTTC.

This clone is a singleton in its sample. This chain connects TRBV15 to TRBJ1-4; perhaps TRBD1 as D (5 bases). The germline V gene encodes CDR1 LNHNV and CDR2 YYDKDF (reference sequence). Trimming left V 1 base short and J 0 bases short, with 9 bases between. The CDR3 has 16 amino acids. CDR3 region: CATSRGQLATNEKLFF. CDR3 sequence (DNA): TGTGCCACCAGCAGAGGACAGCTAGCAACTAATGAAAAACTGTTTTTT.

The chain couples TRBV24-1 to TRBJ2-5, with 10 positions matching TRBD1. Germline V gene lookup returns CDR1 KGHDR and CDR2 SFDVKD. The trim removed 7 bases at V and 1 base at J, leaving 8 bases unmatched. The length of the CDR3 is 16 residues. The CDR3 nucleotides read TGTGCCACCAGCGACCGGGACAGGGGTCCCCAAGAGACCCAGTACTTC. Translating gives CATSDRDRGPQETQYF.

This chain links TRBV10-2 with TRBJ1-5; TRBD1 agrees at 9 bases. CDR1 and CDR2 (germline): WSHSY, SAAADI. This CDR3 contains 15 residues. V shed 6 bases and J 2 bases; nucleotides not matched to a gene: 5. This chain's CDR3 is CASSWTGEGNQPQHF. The CDR3 nucleotides are TGCGCCAGCAGCTGGACAGGGGAGGGCAATCAGCCCCAGCATTTT.

This chain joins TRBV19 and TRBJ2-2, with 9 bases identical to TRBD1. The CDR3 loop spans 14 amino acids. Germline loops: CDR1 LNHDA, CDR2 SQIVND (reference sequence). Losses at the gene ends were 6 bases for V and 5 bases for J; bases not matched to a gene: 4. DNA for the CDR3: TGTGCCAGTAGCTTACAGGGGGCGACCGGGGAGCTGTTTTTT. Its protein product is CASSLQGATGELFF.

CDR3 in amino acids: CASSLSGRAGVGYTF. CDR3 coding DNA: TGTGCCAGCAGTTTATCGGGGAGGGCCGGAGTCGGCTACACCTTC. The chain joins TRBV27 to TRBJ1-2; D is uncertain. Per germline, CDR1 MNHEY and CDR2 SMNVEV (reference sequence). With 0 bases removed from V and 8 bases from J, the gap between germline ends came to 16 bases. The CDR3 is made up of 15 amino acids.

This chain links TRBV4-1 with TRBJ1-1, with D perhaps TRBD1 (5 bases). This CDR3 has 22 amino acids. Germline V gene data show CDR1 as MGHRA and CDR2 as YSYEKL. Trimming took off 7 bases at V and 7 bases at J, with 43 bases between the two ends. In DNA form, the CDR3 reads TGCGCCAGCACCCACCCAAAGACCGGGGTCAGCGGGACCGGGGGGGTCCCCCTTGAAGCTTTCTTT. Translating it yields CASTHPKTGVSGTGGVPLEAFF.

This chain joins TRBV4-2 and TRBJ2-1, with 8 bases lining up with TRBD1. Germline loops: CDR1 LGHNA, CDR2 YNFKEQ. Germline trimming cut 0 bases from V and 14 bases from J; bases unmatched to any gene: 6. The CDR3 runs 13 residues. The CDR3 DNA reads TGTGCCAGCAGCCAAGATATAGGACAGGGCGAGTTCTTC. Translated: CASSQDIGQGEFF.

The chain recombines TRBV6-5 with TRBJ2-3; 8 bases map to TRBD1. Losses at the gene ends were 2 bases for V and 4 bases for J; bases not matched to a gene: 5. Germline CDR1 is MNHEY and CDR2 is SVGAGI. The CDR3 covers 15 residues. The CDR3 nucleotides read TGTGCCAGCAGTTACCGGGCAGGGGGCGCAGATACGCAGTATTTT. Translation gives CASSYRAGGADTQYF.

V and J are TRBV7-8 and TRBJ2-3; 9 bases align to TRBD2. CDR3 size: 15 residues. Germline CDR1 and CDR2: SGHVS and FQNEAQ. V shed 4 bases, J shed 4 bases, and the junction held 6 bases outside the gene matches. The CDR3 sequence is CASSSAGGPSDTQYF. CDR3 sequence (DNA): TGTGCCAGCAGCTCCGCGGGGGGGCCATCAGATACGCAGTATTTT. Full variable domain (rest looked up from reference TRBV7-8 and TRBJ2-3): GAGVSQSPRYKVAKRGQDVALRCDPISGHVSLFWYQQALGQGPEFLTYFQNEAQLDKSGLPSDRFFAERPEGSVSTLKIQRTQQEDSAVYLCASSSAGGPSDTQYFGPGTRLTVL.

The V gene is TRBV9, the J gene TRBJ1-6; 7 nucleotides line up with TRBD1. Germline V lookup: CDR1 SGDLS, CDR2 YYNGEE. J was trimmed by 9 bases and V by 0 bases; bases with no gene match: 9. The length of the CDR3 is 16 residues. The CDR3 loop is CASSVAQGGQGSPLHF. The CDR3, as DNA: TGTGCCAGCAGCGTAGCTCAAGGGGGCCAGGGTTCACCCCTCCACTTT. Supplemented by reference TRBV9 and TRBJ1-6, the full variable domain reads DSGVTQTPKHLITATGQRVTLRCSPRSGDLSVYWYQQSLDQGLQFLIQYYNGEERAKGNILERFSAQQFPDLHSELNLSSLELGDSALYFCASSVAQGGQGSPLHFGNGTRLTVT.

The chain combines TRBV10-3 with TRBJ1-1, with D uncertain. Germline-derived CDR1 and CDR2 are ENHRY and SYGVKD. V was cut by 3 bases and J by 2 bases, with 7 bases left in between. CDR3 length: 13 amino acids. CDR3 coding DNA: TGTGCCATCAGTGAACCAGGAAACACTGAAGCTTTCTTT. The encoded protein is CAISEPGNTEAFF.

The CDR3 DNA sequence: TGCAGCGTTGGGGACACCCCTTGGGGTAACTATGGCTACACCTTC. Its translation is CSVGDTPWGNYGYTF. The chain couples TRBV29-1 to TRBJ1-2; tentative D call: TRBD1 (6 bases). Germline V gives CDR1 SQVTM, CDR2 ANQGSEA. The germline V and J ends were trimmed by 4 bases and 1 base, with 16 bases remaining between them. The CDR3 extends over 15 amino acids.

The chain has TRBV5-6 and TRBJ2-7; TRBD1 might be the D (6 bases). V was clipped by 2 bases and J by 6 bases, with 18 bases between them. Germline V gives CDR1 SGHDT, CDR2 YYEEEE. The CDR3 has 15 amino acids. For the CDR3, the DNA is TGTGCCAGCAGCTTCAGGGGCACAAAGGTACCCGAGCAGTACTTC. Translated: CASSFRGTKVPEQYF. Full variable domain (rest looked up from reference TRBV5-6 and TRBJ2-7): DAGVTQSPTHLIKTRGQQVTLRCSPKSGHDTVSWYQQALGQGPQFIFQYYEEEERQRGNFPDRFSGHQFPNYSSELNVNALLLGDSALYLCASSFRGTKVPEQYFGPGTRLTVT.

The chain carries TRBV6-6 and TRBJ2-4; 7 bases fit TRBD1. Unmatched junction bases numbered 8, after V lost 8 bases and J lost 10 bases. This CDR3 is built from 12 residues. Germline V lookup: CDR1 MNHNY, CDR2 SVGAGI (reference sequence). In DNA, the CDR3 is TGTGCCAGCTGGGACAGCCGTTATATTCAGTACTTC. Protein product: CASWDSRYIQYF.

The chain is built from TRBV7-9 and TRBJ1-4; D possibly corresponds to TRBD1 (6 bases). V lost 5 bases to trimming and J lost 4 bases, with 20 bases between them. Germline values: CDR1 SEHNR, CDR2 FQNEAQ (reference sequence). CDR3 length: 17 amino acids. CDR3 DNA: TGTGCCAGCAGCCCCGGACAGCGCATGTACTTTAATGAAAAACTGTTTTTT. Translation gives CASSPGQRMYFNEKLFF.

This chain links TRBV29-1 with TRBJ2-1, with TRBD2 matching 7 bases. This CDR3 has 17 amino acids. With V trimmed by 1 base and J by 5 bases, 14 bases remained unmatched. Per germline, CDR1 SQVTM and CDR2 ANQGSEA. CDR3 protein: CSVEVGQGGRSNNEQFF. In nucleotides, the CDR3 is TGCAGCGTTGAAGTAGGGCAGGGAGGGCGGTCCAACAATGAGCAGTTCTTC.

CDR3 residues: CASRKAGDTDTQYF. CDR3 sequence (DNA): TGTGCCAGCAGAAAAGCGGGAGACACAGATACGCAGTATTTT. The chain is built from TRBV6-6 and TRBJ2-3; TRBD2 aligns across 8 bases. V dropped 6 bases and J dropped 2; count of bases not matched to a gene: 4. Germline lookup yields CDR1 MNHNY and CDR2 SVGAGI (reference sequence). This CDR3 is 14 amino acids long.

The V call is TRBV18, the J call TRBJ2-7, with 10 bases identical to TRBD1. With 4 bases clipped from V and 0 bases from J, the junction kept 6 bases outside the gene matches. Germline loops: CDR1 KGHSH, CDR2 LQKENI. The CDR3 sequence is 16 residues long. The CDR3 loop reads CASSLGRDRGSYEQYF. The CDR3 nucleotides are TGTGCCAGCTCACTCGGCCGGGACAGGGGCTCCTACGAGCAGTACTTC.

The chain employs TRBV5-4 and TRBJ2-5, with a tentative D call TRBD1 (5 bases). The CDR3 runs 14 residues. Germline lookup yields CDR1 SGHNT and CDR2 YYREEE (reference sequence). Trimming pared 4 bases from V and 1 base from J, leaving 11 bases between. CDR3 amino acids: CASSTGQFQETQYF. The DNA of the CDR3 is TGTGCCAGCAGCACAGGACAATTCCAAGAGACCCAGTACTTC.

Comments on this clone: A read error may produce the germline difference seen at one junction end. This rearrangement joins TRBV7-9 to TRBJ1-5; no definite D call. Germline-derived CDR1 and CDR2 are SEHNR and FQNEAQ (reference sequence). The CDR3 loop spans 12 amino acids. The CDR3 reads CASSLANAPEHF. The CDR3 bases are TGTGCCAGCAGCTTAGCCAACGCGCCCGAGCATTTT.

The chain combines TRBV5-5 with TRBJ2-3; 7 bases agree with TRBD1. The CDR3 is 14 amino acids. Germline V lookup: CDR1 SGHKS, CDR2 YYEKEE (reference sequence). V lost 4 bases, J lost 2 bases, and 4 bases stayed unmatched. The CDR3 DNA reads TGTGCCAGCAGCCGGGACAGTTCCACAGATACGCAGTATTTT. This gives the protein CASSRDSSTDTQYF.

The chain carries TRBV5-6 and TRBJ1-2, with 11 bases lining up with TRBD1. The V gene end was trimmed by 5 bases and the J gene end by 8 bases; junction bases not matched to a gene: 11. Germline-derived CDR1 and CDR2 are SGHDT and YYEEEE. This CDR3 is built from 15 residues. The CDR3 protein is CASRPRTGGESGYTF. For the CDR3, the DNA is TGTGCCAGCAGGCCTCGGACAGGGGGCGAATCCGGCTACACCTTC.

CDR3 nucleotide sequence: TGTGCCATCAGTCCCGGACAGACCTACGAGCAGTACTTC. It translates to CAISPGQTYEQYF. The chain joins TRBV10-3 to TRBJ2-7; maybe TRBD1 (6 bases). V gave up 5 bases and J gave up 2 bases, with 10 bases separating them. This CDR3 is built from 13 residues. Germline V gene sequence: CDR1 ENHRY, CDR2 SYGVKD.

This clone was seen only once. This rearrangement joins TRBV14 to TRBJ1-2; 7 bases agree with TRBD1. The junction had 12 bases not matched to a gene; V was cut back by 4 bases and J by 4 bases. The CDR3 loop spans 16 amino acids. The germline CDR1 and CDR2 sequences are SGHDN and FVKESK. In DNA, the CDR3 is TGTGCCAGCAGCCTAAGGTTGGGACAGACCACCTATGGCTACACCTTC. It codes for CASSLRLGQTTYGYTF.

J is TRBJ2-1 and V is TRBV5-1; 16 nucleotides agree with TRBD2. CDR3 length: 19 residues. Germline CDR1 SGHRS, CDR2 YFSETQ. After removal of 2 bases from V and 4 bases from J, the junction contained 9 bases not matched to a gene. In DNA, the CDR3 is TGCGCCAGCAGCTTTCTCGGGACTAGCGGGAGGGAACTGTACAATGAGCAGTTCTTC. Translation gives CASSFLGTSGRELYNEQFF. The complete variable domain, with remaining parts taken from reference TRBV5-1 and TRBJ2-1, reads KAGVTQTPRYLIKTRGQQVTLSCSPISGHRSVSWYQQTPGQGLQFLFEYFSETQRNKGNFPGRFSGRQFSNSRSEMNVSTLELGDSALYLCASSFLGTSGRELYNEQFFGPGTRLTVL.

J is TRBJ2-7 and V is TRBV21-1; TRBD2, as called in the table, went unchecked against the DNA. TRBV21-1 is listed as a pseudogene. The CDR3 is 12 residues long. In nucleotides, the CDR3 is TGTGCCAGCAGCGGGAGACCGAACGAGCAGTACTTC. Translation gives CASSGRPNEQYF.

This clone was observed a few times. This chain uses TRBV6-5 with TRBJ1-4; unclear D gene. In germline, CDR1 is MNHEY, CDR2 SVGAGI. The length of the CDR3 is 14 residues. Trimming removed 7 bases from V and 0 bases from J, with 9 bases in between. The CDR3 region is CASKSSATNEKLFF. As DNA, the CDR3 is TGTGCCAGCAAATCGTCCGCAACTAATGAAAAACTGTTTTTT.

J is TRBJ2-3 and V is TRBV11-3, with 12 positions matching TRBD2. CDR3 length equals 15 residues. Germline CDR1 reads SGHNT; CDR2 reads YENEEA. With 5 bases clipped from V and 3 bases from J, the junction kept 3 bases outside the gene matches. This CDR3 reads CASSRGTSGTDTQYF. For the CDR3, the DNA is TGTGCCAGCAGCCGAGGGACTAGCGGGACAGATACGCAGTATTTT.

In DNA form, the CDR3 reads TGTGCCAGCAGTTACTCGGGCAGGGTGGTCTACGAGCAGTACTTC. Protein product: CASSYSGRVVYEQYF. The J gene is TRBJ2-7, the V gene TRBV6-6, with TRBD1 as a possible D gene (5 bases). V lost 0 bases, J lost 3 bases, and 12 bases lay in between. The length of the CDR3 is 15 residues. In germline, CDR1 is MNHNY, CDR2 SVGAGI (reference sequence).